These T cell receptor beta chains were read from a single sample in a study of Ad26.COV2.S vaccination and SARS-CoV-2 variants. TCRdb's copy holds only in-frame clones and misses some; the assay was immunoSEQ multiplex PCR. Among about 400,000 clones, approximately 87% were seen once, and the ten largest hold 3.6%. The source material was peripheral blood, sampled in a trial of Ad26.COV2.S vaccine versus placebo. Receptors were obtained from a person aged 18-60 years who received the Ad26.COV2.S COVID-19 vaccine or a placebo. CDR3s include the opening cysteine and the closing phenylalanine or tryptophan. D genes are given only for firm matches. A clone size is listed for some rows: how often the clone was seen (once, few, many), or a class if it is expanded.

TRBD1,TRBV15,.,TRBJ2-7,TGTGCCACCAGCACAAGGACGACAGGGTTTTACGAGCAGTACTTC,CATSTRTTGFYEQYF
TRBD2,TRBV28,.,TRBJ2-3,TGTGCCAGCAGTTTAGACCAGCGGGGGAGCACAGATACGCAGTATTTT,CASSLDQRGSTDTQYF
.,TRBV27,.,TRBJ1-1,TGTGCCAGCAGTGCGGGCCCGGGACAACCGAACACTGAAGCTTTCTTT,CASSAGPGQPNTEAFF
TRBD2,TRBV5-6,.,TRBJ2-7,TGTGCCAGCAGCCGGGGTCCGGGGGGGCTGTCCTACGAGCAGTACTTC,CASSRGPGGLSYEQYF
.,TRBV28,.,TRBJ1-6,TGTGCCAGCAGTTTTAGGGAGTATAATTCACCCCTCCACTTT,CASSFREYNSPLHF
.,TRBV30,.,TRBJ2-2,TGTGCCTGGAGTGATTACACCGGGGAGCTGTTTTTT,CAWSDYTGELFF
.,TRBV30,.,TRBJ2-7,TGTGCCTGGAGTGTACGCAGGGCGTACGAGCAGTACTTC,CAWSVRRAYEQYF
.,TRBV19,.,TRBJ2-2,TGTGCCAGTAGTATAACCGCGGGGCCCGGGGAGCTGTTTTTT,CASSITAGPGELFF
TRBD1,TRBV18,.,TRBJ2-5,TGTGCCAGCTCCACTTCGCTCCCCCTGAACAGGGGTGAGGGCCAGGAGACCCAGTACTTC,CASSTSLPLNRGEGQETQYF
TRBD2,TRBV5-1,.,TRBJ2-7,TGCGCCAGCAGCAGACTAGCGGGGGGCTCCTACGAGCAGTACTTC,CASSRLAGGSYEQYF
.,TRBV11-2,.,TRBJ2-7,TGTGCCAGCAGCTCTTACTACGAGCAGTACTTC,CASSSYYEQYF
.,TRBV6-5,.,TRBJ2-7,TGTGCCAGCAGACTCATAGGGGGGGGGCTCGACGAGCAGTACTTC,CASRLIGGGLDEQYF
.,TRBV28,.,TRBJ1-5,TGTGCCAGCAGTTTCGCGTCAGGATGGAGCAATCAGCCCCAGCATTTT,CASSFASGWSNQPQHF
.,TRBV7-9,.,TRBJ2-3,TGTGCCAGCAGCTTTTCCGCAGATACGCAGTATTTT,CASSFSADTQYF
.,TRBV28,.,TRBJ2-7,TGTGCCAGCACCCTTCCGGGCGTAACCTACGAGCAGTACTTC,CASTLPGVTYEQYF
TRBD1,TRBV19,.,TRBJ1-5,TGTGCCAGTAGTAAACCTGGGACAGCTCAGCCCCAGCATTTT,CASSKPGTAQPQHF
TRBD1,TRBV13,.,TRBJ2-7,TGTGCCAGCAGCCCCCCGGGACAGGGGGCGATCGAGCAGTACTTC,CASSPPGQGAIEQYF
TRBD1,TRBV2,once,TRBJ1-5,TGTGCCTGGAAACGGGACAGGGCTCAGCCCCAGCATTTT,CAWKRDRAQPQHF
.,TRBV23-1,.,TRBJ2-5,TGCGCCAGCAGCCCTCAAGATCGGGGGGCCCTTATGAGGCAAGAGACCCAGTACTTC,CASSPQDRGALMRQETQYF
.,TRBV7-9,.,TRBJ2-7,TGTGCCAGCAGCTTAGAGGGGAGCTCCTACGAGCAGTACTTC,CASSLEGSSYEQYF
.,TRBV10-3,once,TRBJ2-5,TGTGCCATCAGTGCGGTTATAACCCCCGATATGGAGACCCAGTACTTC,CAISAVITPDMETQYF
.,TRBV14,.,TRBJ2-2,TGTGCCAGCAGCAGTACCAGGGAAAACACCGGGGAGCTGTTTTTT,CASSSTRENTGELFF
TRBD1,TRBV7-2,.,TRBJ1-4,TGTGCCAGCAGCTTGGCAGGGGGGGCGGAACTGTTTTTT,CASSLAGGAELFF
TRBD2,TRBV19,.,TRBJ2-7,TGTGCCAGTAGTCCCTACAGCGGGGTGGTCACCTACGAGCAGTACTTC,CASSPYSGVVTYEQYF
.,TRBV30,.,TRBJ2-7,TGTGCCTGGAGACGAGTCCACACCTCCTACGAGCAGTACTTC,CAWRRVHTSYEQYF